A single sample gave rise to the 20 T cell receptor beta chains below, sequenced in a study of blood T cell repertoires in COVID-19. The method was immunoSEQ multiplex PCR; TCRdb's version includes in-frame clones alone and lacks a portion of them. The data show some 360,000 clones, with around 87% seen just once and roughly 2.1% held by the top ten. The sequencing sample was made of peripheral blood. The source is a woman aged 55-75 years with COVID-19, enrolled during active disease.

V gene TRBV25-1 combines with J gene TRBJ2-6; TRBD1 matches 8 bases. V gave up 3 bases and J gave up 4 bases; unmatched junction bases: 11. There are 18 residues in the CDR3. Germline V gene sequence: CDR1 MGHDK, CDR2 SYGVNS. CDR3 amino acids: CASSDHRGTVRGANVLTF. The CDR3 nucleotides read TGTGCCAGCAGTGACCACAGGGGGACTGTGAGGGGGGCCAACGTCCTGACTTTC.

The chain joins TRBV9 to TRBJ2-6; 11 bases are a match to TRBD1. Per germline, CDR1 SGDLS and CDR2 YYNGEE. Trimming took 4 bases from V and 0 from J; bases not matched to a gene: 9. The CDR3 loop spans 19 amino acids. The CDR3 here is CASSLGLGTGGSGANVLTF. The DNA of the CDR3 is TGTGCCAGCAGCCTAGGGCTCGGGACAGGGGGCTCTGGGGCCAACGTCCTGACTTTC.

This chain links TRBV15 with TRBJ2-3; 7 positions agree with TRBD2. With 1 base clipped from V and 3 bases from J, the junction kept 1 base outside the gene matches. CDR3 length: 14 residues. Germline V gene data show CDR1 as LNHNV and CDR2 as YYDKDF (reference sequence). DNA of the CDR3: TGTGCCACCAGCAGAGGGCGGGGGACAGATACGCAGTATTTT. This codes for CATSRGRGTDTQYF.

V usage is TRBV7-9 and J usage is TRBJ1-4, with 10 bases identical to TRBD1. The V segment lost 5 bases and the J segment 3 bases; nucleotides outside the gene matches: 15. The CDR3 is made up of 19 amino acids. Germline loops: CDR1 SEHNR, CDR2 FQNEAQ (reference sequence). The CDR3 loop reads CASSEPTGGARGANEKLFF. In nucleotides, the CDR3 is TGTGCCAGCAGCGAGCCGACAGGGGGCGCGAGAGGGGCTAATGAAAAACTGTTTTTT.

The chain links TRBV7-3 to TRBJ2-1; D remains ambiguous. Trimming removed 0 bases at V and 9 bases at J, with 18 bases between. Germline CDR1 is SGHTA and CDR2 is FQGTGA. The CDR3 contains 16 residues. CDR3: CASSLTNRGVGGEQFF. For the CDR3, the DNA is TGTGCCAGCAGCTTAACGAATCGCGGTGTGGGTGGTGAGCAGTTCTTC. The full variable domain, completed using reference TRBV7-3 and TRBJ2-1, is GAGVSQTPSNKVTEKGKYVELRCDPISGHTALYWYRQSLGQGPEFLIYFQGTGAADDSGLPNDRFFAVRPEGSVSTLKIQRTERGDSAVYLCASSLTNRGVGGEQFFGPGTRLTVL.

The chain recombines TRBV18 with TRBJ2-7; 7 bases are a match to TRBD2. This CDR3 contains 15 residues. After removal of 2 bases from V and 2 bases from J, the junction contained 6 bases not matched to a gene. CDR1 is KGHSH and CDR2 is LQKENI in the germline V gene. The CDR3 DNA is TGTGCCAGCTCACCAGGCCCAGGGACTACCTACGAGCAGTACTTC. It yields the protein CASSPGPGTTYEQYF.

Written as DNA, the CDR3 is TGTGCCAGCTCACCCCCGGGACAGGGGGCCGCCGACACCTTC. Protein product: CASSPPGQGAADTF. The V and J genes are TRBV18 and TRBJ1-2; 12 bases map to TRBD1. The CDR3 contains 14 residues. Germline-derived CDR1 and CDR2 are KGHSH and LQKENI. J was trimmed by 12 bases and V by 3 bases; bases with no gene match: 8.

The V and J genes are TRBV5-4 and TRBJ1-3, with D uncertain. CDR1 is SGHNT and CDR2 is YYREEE in the germline V gene (reference sequence). The CDR3 spans 15 residues. V was trimmed by 0 bases and J by 6 bases, leaving 13 bases between them. The CDR3 nucleotides are TGTGCCAGCAGCTTGGGCATGGGAGTCGCAAACACCATATATTTT. Protein product: CASSLGMGVANTIYF.

This sequence joins TRBV19 and TRBJ1-5, with a tentative D call TRBD1 (6 bases). CDR3 size: 13 residues. CDR1 and CDR2 from the germline V gene are LNHDA and SQIVND (reference sequence). The V and J ends lost 10 bases and 2 bases respectively, with 12 bases between them. The CDR3 spells CAIQGNGNQPQHF. The CDR3 DNA reads as TGTGCCATACAGGGTAATGGCAATCAGCCCCAGCATTTT.

This chain connects TRBV5-1 to TRBJ2-1; 11 bases align to TRBD2. V was pared by 4 bases and J by 7 bases, with 7 bases of the junction left unmatched. CDR3 size: 15 residues. CDR1 is SGHRS, CDR2 YFSETQ, per germline. The CDR3 region is CASSTLAGGRNEQFF. CDR3 nucleotide sequence: TGCGCCAGCAGCACATTAGCGGGGGGGCGGAATGAGCAGTTCTTC.

This rearrangement joins TRBV19 to TRBJ2-4, with 8 bases lining up with TRBD1. With 3 bases clipped from V and 2 bases from J, the junction kept 18 bases outside the gene matches. Germline CDR1 is LNHDA and CDR2 is SQIVND (reference sequence). CDR3 length: 20 residues. This CDR3 reads CASSITVRGRGPSPKNIQYF. The CDR3 bases are TGTGCCAGTAGTATTACGGTTCGGGGCAGGGGGCCCTCCCCCAAAAACATTCAGTACTTC.

The chain uses TRBV19 and TRBJ2-4; 9 bases agree with TRBD1. V was clipped by 4 bases and J by 4 bases; unmatched bases: 8. This CDR3 contains 16 residues. Germline-derived CDR1 and CDR2 are LNHDA and SQIVND (reference sequence). The CDR3 protein is CASSSPGTGLKNIQYF. The CDR3 DNA follows: TGTGCCAGTAGTAGCCCCGGGACAGGGCTTAAAAACATTCAGTACTTC.

The genes are TRBV6-5 and TRBJ1-5; 9 bases fit TRBD1. The germline gives CDR1 MNHEY, CDR2 SVGAGI. Trimming at V came to 6 bases and at J to 2 bases, leaving 2 bases not matched to a gene. CDR3 size: 14 residues. CDR3 residues: CASRTGGGNQPQHF. DNA for the CDR3: TGTGCCAGCAGGACAGGGGGTGGCAATCAGCCCCAGCATTTT.

A word on this clone: The same CDR3 arises from other DNA sequences in this sample as well. This chain links TRBV5-1 with TRBJ2-1; TRBD1 aligns across 7 bases. CDR3 length: 14 amino acids. V was clipped by 0 bases and J by 7 bases; unmatched bases: 4. The germline V gene has CDR1 SGHRS and CDR2 YFSETQ. CDR3 nucleotide sequence: TGCGCCAGCAGCTTGGGACAGGGTGTTAATGAGCAGTTCTTC. Translation gives CASSLGQGVNEQFF.

Note on this clone: At one end, the junction sequence differs from germline, possibly due to a read error. CDR3 in DNA: TGTGCCAGCAGCTACTCGACAGGGACTAATGAAAAACTGTTTTTT. This translates into CASSYSTGTNEKLFF. This chain joins TRBV6-5 and TRBJ1-4, with TRBD1 matching over 7 bases. The CDR3 has 15 amino acids. Germline V lookup: CDR1 MNHEY, CDR2 SVGAGI.

The V call is TRBV5-1, the J call TRBJ1-1; no firm D call. Trimming stripped 2 bases from V and 0 bases from J, with 14 bases between. Per the germline V gene, CDR1 is SGHRS and CDR2 is YFSETQ. The CDR3 has 16 amino acids. The CDR3 loop reads CASSLAGQRVNTEAFF. The DNA of the CDR3 is TGCGCCAGCAGCTTAGCCGGCCAGAGGGTGAACACTGAAGCTTTCTTT. Complete variable domain (other parts from reference TRBV5-1 and TRBJ1-1): KAGVTQTPRYLIKTRGQQVTLSCSPISGHRSVSWYQQTPGQGLQFLFEYFSETQRNKGNFPGRFSGRQFSNSRSEMNVSTLELGDSALYLCASSLAGQRVNTEAFFGQGTRLTVV.

The chain joins TRBV12-3 or TRBV12-4 to TRBJ1-1; D gene uncertain. The CDR3 is 13 amino acids. Trimming pared 3 bases from V and 1 base from J, leaving 6 bases between. CDR3: CASSFNKNTEAFF. The CDR3 DNA follows: TGTGCCAGCAGTTTTAACAAGAACACTGAAGCTTTCTTT.

CDR3 coding DNA: TGTGCCAGCAGTCAACCGGCTAGCGCCCGTGAGGGAAACACCATATATTTT. It translates to CASSQPASAREGNTIYF. The chain carries TRBV28 and TRBJ1-3; no reliable D call. Trimming took 5 bases from V and 4 from J, leaving 21 bases between them. The germline V gene encodes CDR1 MDHEN and CDR2 SYDVKM. The CDR3 is 17 amino acids.

The chain couples TRBV12-3 or TRBV12-4 to TRBJ2-5, with no clear D. This CDR3 spans 13 amino acids. V lost 3 bases to trimming and J lost 2 bases, with 7 bases between them. CDR3 sequence (DNA): TGTGCCAGCAGTTTGTGGAGTCAAGAGACCCAGTACTTC. It yields the protein CASSLWSQETQYF.

The CDR3 spells CASSLQGATNEKLFF. In DNA, the CDR3 is TGTGCCAGCAGTTTACAGGGGGCAACTAATGAAAAACTGTTTTTT. The chain joins TRBV28 to TRBJ1-4, with 7 bases fitting TRBD1. Germline trimming cut 2 bases from V and 0 bases from J; bases unmatched to any gene: 0. CDR1 and CDR2 from the germline V gene are MDHEN and SYDVKM. There are 15 residues in the CDR3.